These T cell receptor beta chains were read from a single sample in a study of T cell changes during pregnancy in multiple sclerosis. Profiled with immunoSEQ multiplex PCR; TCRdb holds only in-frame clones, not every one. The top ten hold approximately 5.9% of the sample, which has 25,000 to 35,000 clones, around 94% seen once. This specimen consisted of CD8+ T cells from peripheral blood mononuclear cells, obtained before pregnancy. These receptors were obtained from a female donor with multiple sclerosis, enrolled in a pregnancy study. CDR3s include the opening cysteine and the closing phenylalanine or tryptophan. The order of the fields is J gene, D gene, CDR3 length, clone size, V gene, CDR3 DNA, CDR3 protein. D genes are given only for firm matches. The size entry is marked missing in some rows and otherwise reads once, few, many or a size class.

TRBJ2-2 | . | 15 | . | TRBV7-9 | TGTGCCAGCAGCTTAGTGTCCCTTAACACCGGGGAGCTGTTTTTT | CASSLVSLNTGELFF
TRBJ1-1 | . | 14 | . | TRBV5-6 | TGTGCCAGCAGCCCCCTACGGGTGAACACTGAAGCTTTCTTT | CASSPLRVNTEAFF
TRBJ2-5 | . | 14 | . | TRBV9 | TGTGCCAGCAGCATATCTAGCGCGCAAGAGACCCAGTACTTC | CASSISSAQETQYF
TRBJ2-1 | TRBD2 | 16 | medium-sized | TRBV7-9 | TGTGCCAGCAGCTTTACAGGGACTAGCGTGATTCATGAGCAGTTCTTC | CASSFTGTSVIHEQFF
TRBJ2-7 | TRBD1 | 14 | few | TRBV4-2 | TGTGCCAGCAGCCAAGGGGGACAGTCCTACGAGCAGTACTTC | CASSQGGQSYEQYF
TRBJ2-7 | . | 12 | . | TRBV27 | TGTGCCAGCAGTCCCCAGGGAGGGGGGCAGTACTTC | CASSPQGGGQYF
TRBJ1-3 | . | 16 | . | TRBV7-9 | TGTGCCAGCAGCCCCGAGGGCAGCTATTATGGAAACACCATATATTTT | CASSPEGSYYGNTIYF
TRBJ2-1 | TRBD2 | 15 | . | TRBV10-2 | TGCGCCAGCAGTCCTACTAGCGGGAGGCTAGATGAGCAGTTCTTC | CASSPTSGRLDEQFF
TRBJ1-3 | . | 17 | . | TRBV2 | TGTGCCAGCAGTGAAGCGGGGAGGGGGGACCGCGGAAACACCATATATTTT | CASSEAGRGDRGNTIYF
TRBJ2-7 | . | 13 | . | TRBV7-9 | TGTGCCAGCTTAGGGGAATTGGGCTACGAGCAGTACTTC | CASLGELGYEQYF
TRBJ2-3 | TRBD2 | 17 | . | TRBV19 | TGTGCCAGTAGTACCAGACCCGGGACTAGCGGGGAGGATACGCAGTATTTT | CASSTRPGTSGEDTQYF
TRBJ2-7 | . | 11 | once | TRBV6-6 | TGTGCCAGCAGTTCTAACTACGAGCAGTACTTC | CASSSNYEQYF
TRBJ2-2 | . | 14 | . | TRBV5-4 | TGTGCCAGCAGCTTGTGGGGGCAGAAAGGGGAGCTGTTTTTT | CASSLWGQKGELFF
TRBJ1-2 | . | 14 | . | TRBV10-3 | TGTGCCATCAGTGACGGGCAGGGCGAGAATGGCTACACCTTC | CAISDGQGENGYTF
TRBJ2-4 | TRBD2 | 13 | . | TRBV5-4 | TGTGCCAGCAGCTGGGGGGGGGAAAACATTCAGTACTTC | CASSWGGENIQYF
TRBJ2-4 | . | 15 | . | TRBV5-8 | TGTGCCAGCAGCTTAGATGCGCTAGCCAAAAACATTCAGTACTTC | CASSLDALAKNIQYF
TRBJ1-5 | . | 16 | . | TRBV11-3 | TGTGCCAGCAAGAAAGCCACAGGGTTTAGCAATCAGCCCCAGCATTTT | CASKKATGFSNQPQHF